Sequencing of this T cell receptor beta chain was carried out in a study of blood T cell repertoires in COVID-19. About the research overall: Collection of acute and convalescent COVID-19 samples took place in the United States, Italy and Spain.

Authors' methods: Researchers report that nucleated cell counts were estimated from reference gene primer amplification. Using immunoSEQ multiplex PCR, the repertoire was profiled, and TCRdb retains in-frame clones only, with some absent. Clone size and V and J calls were adopted from that table, with D and trimming inferred from the DNA. The sample lists 200,000 to 300,000 clones, roughly 86% seen once, with approximately 9.8% in the top ten. The junction had 6 bases not matched to a gene; V was cut back by 0 bases and J by 2 bases. Per germline, CDR1 SGDLS and CDR2 YYNGEE. The CDR3 is made up of 17 amino acids.

The TCR sequence derives from a man aged 35-49 years who had recovered from COVID-19. The sample taken for sequencing was peripheral blood. The chain combines TRBV9 with TRBJ2-2; 8 bases line up with TRBD2. CDR3 protein: CASSVGISGANTGELFF. CDR3 sequence (DNA): TGTGCCAGCAGCGTAGGGATTAGCGGGGCAAACACCGGGGAGCTGTTTTTT. Based on the CDR3 plus reference TRBV9 and TRBJ2-2, the full variable domain is DSGVTQTPKHLITATGQRVTLRCSPRSGDLSVYWYQQSLDQGLQFLIQYYNGEERAKGNILERFSAQQFPDLHSELNLSSLELGDSALYFCASSVGISGANTGELFFGEGSRLTVL.